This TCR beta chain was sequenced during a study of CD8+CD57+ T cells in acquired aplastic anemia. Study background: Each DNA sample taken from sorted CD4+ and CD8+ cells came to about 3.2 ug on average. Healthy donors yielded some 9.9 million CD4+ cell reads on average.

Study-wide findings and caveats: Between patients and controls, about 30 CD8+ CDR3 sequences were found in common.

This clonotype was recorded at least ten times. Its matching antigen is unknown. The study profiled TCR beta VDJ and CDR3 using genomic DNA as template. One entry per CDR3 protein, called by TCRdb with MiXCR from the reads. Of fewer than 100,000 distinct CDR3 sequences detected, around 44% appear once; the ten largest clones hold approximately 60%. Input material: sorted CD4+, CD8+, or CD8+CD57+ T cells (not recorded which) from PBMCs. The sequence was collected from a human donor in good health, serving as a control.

In DNA, the CDR3 is TGCGCCAGCAGCCTGACAGGGGAACTAGGGACCCAGTACTTC. Protein: CASSLTGELGTQYF. The chain couples TRBV5-1 to TRBJ2-5; TRBD1 matches 8 bases. Germline CDR1 SGHRS, CDR2 YFSETQ. V lost 4 bases and J lost 7; bases outside the gene matches: 9. This CDR3 contains 14 residues.